This entry lists 31 T cell receptor beta chains sequenced from one sample in a study of CD8 T cells in Susac syndrome. A quantity of roughly 0.5 to 1 ug RNA underwent reverse transcription using random hexamers. One entry per CDR3 protein, called by TCRdb with MiXCR from the immunoSEQ multiplex PCR reads. The table includes about 120,000 distinct CDR3 sequences, 94% detected once. The source material was CD4+ T cells from PBMCs. Receptor source: a human donor in good health.

The chain is built from TRBV15 and TRBJ2-3; a weak D match, TRBD2 (5 bases). Trimming removed 0 bases at V and 6 bases at J, with 7 bases between. The germline V gene has CDR1 LNHNV and CDR2 YYDKDF (reference sequence). CDR3 length: 13 residues. The CDR3 DNA reads TGTGCCACCAGCAGAGATTGGAGGGATACGCAGTATTTT. This gives the protein CATSRDWRDTQYF.

This clonotype was seen just once. V gene TRBV3-1 combines with J gene TRBJ2-7, with TRBD2 identical over 11 bases. The germline V gene has CDR1 LGHDT and CDR2 YNNKEL (reference sequence). This CDR3 region has 14 residues. After removal of 10 bases from V and 4 bases from J, the junction contained 9 bases not matched to a gene. The CDR3 spells CATSTSGVSYEQYF. The CDR3 DNA reads TGTGCCACCTCGACTAGCGGGGTATCTTACGAGCAGTACTTC.

V and J are TRBV10-3 and TRBJ2-7, with TRBD1 matching 9 bases. With V trimmed by 10 bases and J by 1 base, 8 bases remained unmatched. Germline V lookup: CDR1 ENHRY, CDR2 SYGVKD. This CDR3 is 14 amino acids long. CDR3 sequence (DNA): TGTGCCACCCGGACAGGGGAGGGGTCCTACGAGCAGTACTTC. Its protein is CATRTGEGSYEQYF.

J is TRBJ2-6 and V is TRBV5-6, with D perhaps matching TRBD2 (5 bases). Trimming cost V 4 bases and J 2 bases, with 10 bases left between them. There are 15 residues in the CDR3. Germline V gene lookup returns CDR1 SGHDT and CDR2 YYEEEE. CDR3: CASSRGETGANVLTF. The CDR3 DNA is TGTGCCAGCAGCCGTGGGGAGACTGGGGCCAACGTCCTGACTTTC.

V usage is TRBV19 and J usage is TRBJ2-1, with TRBD1 matching 11 bases. Germline V gives CDR1 LNHDA, CDR2 SQIVND (reference sequence). The CDR3 is 13 amino acids. V shed 9 bases and J 10 bases; nucleotides not matched to a gene: 8. The CDR3, as DNA: TGTGCCAGCCACGGACAGGGGGCAGGGGAGCAGTTCTTC. Protein sequence: CASHGQGAGEQFF.

V and J are TRBV3-1 and TRBJ1-1, with 8 bases aligning to TRBD1. CDR3 size: 14 residues. Germline V gene sequence: CDR1 LGHDT, CDR2 YNNKEL (reference sequence). J was trimmed by 1 base and V by 7 bases; bases with no gene match: 5. CDR3 amino acids: CASTDRDTNTEAFF. The CDR3 DNA follows: TGTGCCAGCACGGACAGGGACACGAACACTGAAGCTTTCTTT.

The chain joins TRBV19 to TRBJ1-5; no reliable D call. The CDR3 covers 13 residues. V was pared by 7 bases and J by 5 bases, with 12 bases between. Germline CDR1 reads LNHDA; CDR2 reads SQIVND (reference sequence). CDR3 loop: CASTSNGYQPQHF. The CDR3 DNA reads as TGTGCCAGTACCTCCAACGGCTATCAGCCCCAGCATTTT. Full variable domain (outside the CDR3, taken from reference TRBV19 and TRBJ1-5): DGGITQSPKYLFRKEGQNVTLSCEQNLNHDAMYWYRQDPGQGLRLIYYSQIVNDFQKGDIAEGYSVSREKKESFPLTVTSAQKNPTAFYLCASTSNGYQPQHFGDGTRLSIL.

This chain connects TRBV3-1 to TRBJ1-1; TRBD1 might be the D (5 bases). Between the trimmed V and J ends, which lost 1 base and 1 base, there was a span of 7 bases. The germline V gene has CDR1 LGHDT and CDR2 YNNKEL (reference sequence). This CDR3 contains 14 residues. The CDR3 loop reads CASSQGGSNTEAFF. DNA for the CDR3: TGTGCCAGCAGCCAAGGGGGGTCGAACACTGAAGCTTTCTTT.

The J gene is TRBJ2-7, the V gene TRBV5-1, with a possible D match to TRBD1 (6 bases). The CDR3 is 14 residues long. Germline CDR1 SGHRS, CDR2 YFSETQ. V gave up 6 bases and J gave up 1 base, with 14 bases separating them. CDR3 nucleotides: TGCGCCAGCAAAACCGGGACACAATCCTACGAGCAGTACTTC. Protein product: CASKTGTQSYEQYF.

The chain uses TRBV11-1 and TRBJ2-3, with D hard to call. The germline gives CDR1 SGHAT, CDR2 FQDESV (reference sequence). Between the trimmed V and J ends, which lost 1 base and 2 bases, there was a span of 13 bases. The CDR3 length is 16 residues. The CDR3 region has the DNA TGTGCCAGCAGCTTAGAGGCGTGGGAAGACACAGATACGCAGTATTTT. It yields the protein CASSLEAWEDTDTQYF.

The table lists this clonotype with a few counts. The genes are TRBV12-3 or TRBV12-4 and TRBJ2-5; D gene uncertain. Trimming cost V 3 bases and J 4 bases, with 6 bases left between them. This CDR3 has 12 residues. CDR3 in amino acids: CASSFIGETQYF. The CDR3 region has the DNA TGTGCCAGCAGTTTTATCGGAGAGACCCAGTACTTC.

The gene calls are TRBV7-9 and TRBJ1-5, with D perhaps matching TRBD1 (5 bases). The V end was cut by 1 base, the J end by 0 bases, with 13 bases between. This CDR3 spans 17 amino acids. Germline lookup yields CDR1 SEHNR and CDR2 FQNEAQ (reference sequence). The CDR3 spells CASSLGSGDDSNQPQHF. In nucleotides, the CDR3 is TGTGCCAGCAGCTTAGGTTCGGGGGATGATAGCAATCAGCCCCAGCATTTT. The entire variable domain, with the rest obtained from reference TRBV7-9 and TRBJ1-5, is as follows: DTGVSQNPRHKITKRGQNVTFRCDPISEHNRLYWYRQTLGQGPEFLTYFQNEAQLEKSRLLSDRFSAERPKGSFSTLEIQRTEQGDSAMYLCASSLGSGDDSNQPQHFGDGTRLSIL.

The chain couples TRBV10-2 to TRBJ2-5; the D call may be TRBD1 or TRBD2 (5 bases each). Germline V gives CDR1 WSHSY, CDR2 SAAADI. V lost 6 bases and J 0 bases, leaving 11 bases between the germline ends. This CDR3 has 14 amino acids. CDR3 nucleotide sequence: TGCGCCAGCAGGAGCGGACATTACCAAGAGACCCAGTACTTC. Translating gives CASRSGHYQETQYF.

This chain connects TRBV7-8 to TRBJ2-3; tentatively, D is TRBD1 or TRBD2 (5 bases each). V was clipped by 0 bases and J by 4 bases, with 14 bases between them. The CDR3 runs 16 residues. Looked up from germline, CDR1 is SGHVS and CDR2 is FQNEAQ. The CDR3 DNA reads as TGTGCCAGCAGCTTAGCGGTCACGGGACGGGCAGATACGCAGTATTTT. This gives the protein CASSLAVTGRADTQYF.

This rearrangement joins TRBV5-1 to TRBJ1-5; D remains ambiguous. CDR3 length equals 14 residues. The ends were cut back, 0 bases at V and 6 bases at J, with 10 bases in the middle. Germline CDR1 SGHRS, CDR2 YFSETQ. The CDR3 is CASSLGPEGQPQHF. DNA of the CDR3: TGCGCCAGCAGCTTGGGGCCAGAAGGTCAGCCCCAGCATTTT.

The CDR3 DNA sequence: TGTGCCAGCAGCTTAGCGGGGGACGGGACTGAAGCTTTCTTT. As protein: CASSLAGDGTEAFF. The chain uses TRBV7-8 and TRBJ1-1; possible D gene TRBD1, 5 bases. CDR3 length: 14 amino acids. The germline V gene encodes CDR1 SGHVS and CDR2 FQNEAQ. Trimming took off 0 bases at V and 5 bases at J, with 10 bases between the two ends.

The rearrangement uses TRBV3-1 and TRBJ2-5; tentatively, D is TRBD2 (5 bases). The V end was cut by 4 bases, the J end by 4 bases, with 10 bases between. Germline V lookup: CDR1 LGHDT, CDR2 YNNKEL (reference sequence). The CDR3 runs 13 residues. In DNA form, the CDR3 reads TGTGCCAGCAGCCCGGGGTTACGAGAGACCCAGTACTTC. Its translation is CASSPGLRETQYF.

V is TRBV10-3 and J is TRBJ1-1, with 7 positions matching TRBD1. The CDR3 has 13 residues. Trimming at V came to 6 bases and at J to 4 bases, leaving 5 bases not matched to a gene. Germline V gives CDR1 ENHRY, CDR2 SYGVKD. CDR3 sequence (DNA): TGTGCCATCAGAACAGGGGATAGCACTGAAGCTTTCTTT. It is translated as CAIRTGDSTEAFF.

The V call is TRBV27, the J call TRBJ2-3, with D uncertain. Germline CDR1 MNHEY, CDR2 SMNVEV (reference sequence). The CDR3 spans 14 residues. Trimming took 3 bases from V and 2 from J, leaving 9 bases between them. CDR3: CASSFGFPTDTQYF. The CDR3, as DNA: TGTGCCAGCAGTTTTGGGTTCCCCACAGATACGCAGTATTTT.

The V and J genes are TRBV19 and TRBJ1-1; no reliable D call. The germline CDR1 and CDR2 sequences are LNHDA and SQIVND (reference sequence). V gave up 7 bases and J gave up 3 bases, with 3 bases separating them. The CDR3 is 10 amino acids. CDR3 DNA sequence: TGTGCCAGTAAACACACTGAAGCTTTCTTT. It encodes CASKHTEAFF. The full variable domain, rest sourced from reference TRBV19 and TRBJ1-1, is DGGITQSPKYLFRKEGQNVTLSCEQNLNHDAMYWYRQDPGQGLRLIYYSQIVNDFQKGDIAEGYSVSREKKESFPLTVTSAQKNPTAFYLCASKHTEAFFGQGTRLTVV.

The V call is TRBV19, the J call TRBJ1-2; 7 bases map to TRBD1. V lost 6 bases to trimming and J lost 4 bases; unmatched junction nucleotides: 8. The CDR3 contains 14 residues. Germline V gives CDR1 LNHDA, CDR2 SQIVND (reference sequence). In nucleotides, the CDR3 is TGTGCCAGTAGAAGGGACAGCGAACGCTATGGCTACACCTTC. Protein sequence: CASRRDSERYGYTF.

The rearrangement joins TRBV7-9 to TRBJ2-1, with TRBD2 matching 10 bases. This CDR3 spans 15 amino acids. CDR1 and CDR2 (germline): SEHNR, FQNEAQ (reference sequence). V lost 5 bases to trimming and J lost 0 bases; unmatched junction nucleotides: 1. Here the CDR3 reads CASSPSGSSYNEQFF. Here the CDR3 DNA reads TGTGCCAGCAGCCCTAGCGGGAGCTCCTACAATGAGCAGTTCTTC.

The V gene is TRBV5-4, the J gene TRBJ2-7; D possibly corresponds to TRBD1 (6 bases). Per the germline V gene, CDR1 is SGHNT and CDR2 is YYREEE (reference sequence). Trimming shortened V by 2 bases and J by 5 bases, and 17 bases separated the two germline ends. The CDR3 contains 15 residues. Written as DNA, the CDR3 is TGTGCCAGCAGCTTACCGTTTACAGGGTCCAACGAGCAGTACTTC. The encoded protein is CASSLPFTGSNEQYF. The entire variable domain, with the rest obtained from reference TRBV5-4 and TRBJ2-7, is as follows: ETGVTQSPTHLIKTRGQQVTLRCSSQSGHNTVSWYQQALGQGPQFIFQYYREEENGRGNFPPRFSGLQFPNYSSELNVNALELDDSALYLCASSLPFTGSNEQYFGPGTRLTVT.

The J gene is TRBJ2-7, the V gene TRBV28; 11 nucleotides line up with TRBD2. The CDR3 has 16 residues. Per the germline V gene, CDR1 is MDHEN and CDR2 is SYDVKM. With 2 bases clipped from V and 7 bases from J, the junction kept 10 bases outside the gene matches. This CDR3 reads CASSLDSGRAPWEQYF. CDR3 in DNA: TGTGCCAGCAGTTTAGATAGCGGGAGGGCTCCTTGGGAGCAGTACTTC.

The chain uses TRBV28 and TRBJ2-7, with D perhaps matching TRBD1 or TRBD2 (6 bases each). Germline V gene sequence: CDR1 MDHEN, CDR2 SYDVKM. Trimming cost V 7 bases and J 7 bases, with 17 bases left between them. CDR3 length equals 13 residues. This CDR3 is CASTPWGAGEQYF. The CDR3 region has the DNA TGTGCCAGCACTCCGTGGGGGGCCGGGGAGCAGTACTTC.

Written as DNA, the CDR3 is TGTGCCAGCAGATCTACCGTGGGGCAAAGGAATGAAAAACTGTTTTTT. Protein sequence: CASRSTVGQRNEKLFF. V gene TRBV7-8 combines with J gene TRBJ1-4, with a tentative D call TRBD1 (5 bases). Germline CDR1 is SGHVS and CDR2 is FQNEAQ. The CDR3 runs 16 residues. Deletions cut 6 bases from V and 5 bases from J, with 19 bases between.

This chain links TRBV18 with TRBJ2-7, with D maybe TRBD1 (5 bases). The CDR3 runs 13 residues. Germline CDR1 and CDR2: KGHSH and LQKENI. V lost 3 bases to trimming and J lost 5 bases, with 11 bases between them. The CDR3 DNA reads as TGTGCCAGCTCACCGCAGGGTCCCAACGAGCAGTACTTC. This translates into CASSPQGPNEQYF.

The chain recombines TRBV28 with TRBJ2-1; D is undetermined. Germline V CDR1 and CDR2: MDHEN, SYDVKM. The CDR3 sequence is 12 residues long. V was cut by 5 bases and J by 10 bases, with 12 bases left in between. The CDR3, as DNA: TGTGCCAGCAGTATTGGACCCCGAGAGCAGTTCTTC. Translating gives CASSIGPREQFF.

CDR3 bases: TGTGCCAGCAGCTTAGGTAGCGGGAGAGGAGATGAGCAGTTCTTC. It is translated as CASSLGSGRGDEQFF. The chain recombines TRBV7-3 with TRBJ2-1, with 9 positions matching TRBD2. The CDR3 is made up of 15 amino acids. Germline loops: CDR1 SGHTA, CDR2 FQGTGA. V was pared by 2 bases and J by 8 bases, with 7 bases of the junction left unmatched.

V usage is TRBV27 and J usage is TRBJ1-1; D ambiguous. V gave up 7 bases and J gave up 2 bases, with 14 bases separating them. Per the germline V gene, CDR1 is MNHEY and CDR2 is SMNVEV (reference sequence). CDR3 size: 14 residues. CDR3 DNA: TGTGCCAGCATCGAGTGGGGTGGAAACACTGAAGCTTTCTTT. The encoded protein is CASIEWGGNTEAFF.

The V gene is TRBV9, the J gene TRBJ1-5, with 10 bases lining up with TRBD1. The length of the CDR3 is 14 residues. Germline loops: CDR1 SGDLS, CDR2 YYNGEE. After removal of 5 bases from V and 5 bases from J, the junction contained 4 bases not matched to a gene. CDR3: CASSETGGDQPQHF. For the CDR3, the DNA is TGTGCCAGCAGTGAGACAGGGGGCGATCAGCCCCAGCATTTT.